The T cell receptor beta chain under discussion was sequenced for a study of shared clonotypes between healthy human individuals. Study findings and constraints: Estimated richness was generally greater in naive than memory subsets. Having only a few donors restricted how much genetic and exposure-history diversity was captured.

Sorted-subset replicate PCR reactions were performed with 200 ng DNA, corresponding to roughly 30,000 T cell genomes. Sequencing used immunoSEQ multiplex PCR; TCRdb keeps in-frame clones, though not all of them. The data contain about 2.1 million clones, 85% to 95% of them seen just once; the ten biggest clones take up under 2%. The V end was cut by 2 bases, the J end by 5 bases, with 12 bases between. The CDR3 is 15 residues long. Germline values: CDR1 SNHLY, CDR2 FYNNEI. A remark on this clone: Its antigen remains unknown.

Only CD45RO-negative cells positively selected for CCR7 counted as naive CD8 cells, so terminally differentiated effector memory CD45RA+ cells were excluded. Participating donors were healthy, HIV-negative adults free of recent acute infections or vaccinations. Sequenced input: naive CD8+ T cells from PBMCs. This TCR came from a man aged 18 to 29 in good health. Some clones in this sample may be carry-over from other donors' samples. The V call is TRBV2, the J call TRBJ1-4, with D possibly TRBD1 on 5 matching bases. In DNA form, the CDR3 reads TGTGCCAGCAGTGAAAGGTGGGGGAAGAATGAAAAACTGTTTTTT. Its protein is CASSERWGKNEKLFF.